One sample yielded the 24 T cell receptor beta chains listed below, sequenced in a study of cytomegalovirus exposure and HLA in healthy donors. This PCR relied on a set of 60 Vbeta primers and 13 Jbeta primers. Data came from immunoSEQ multiplex PCR; TCRdb stores just in-frame clones and leaves some out. Among over 150,000 clones listed, around 82% were seen once. Sequencing was carried out using PBMCs. The origin of the receptors is a woman aged 40 to 55 in good health and CMV-seropositive.

The chain combines TRBV18 with TRBJ1-1, with TRBD1 as a possible D gene (5 bases). V dropped 0 bases and J dropped 4 bases, with 18 bases sitting between them. The V gene's germline CDR1 is KGHSH and CDR2 LQKENI. CDR3 length: 17 residues. This CDR3 reads CASSPPLFGASGTEAFF. The CDR3, as DNA: TGTGCCAGCTCACCACCGCTGTTTGGGGCGAGTGGCACTGAAGCTTTCTTT. The full variable domain, its missing parts supplied by reference TRBV18 and TRBJ1-1, is NAGVMQNPRHLVRRRGQEARLRCSPMKGHSHVYWYRQLPEEGLKFMVYLQKENIIDESGMPKERFSAEFPKEGPSILRIQQVVRGDSAAYFCASSPPLFGASGTEAFFGQGTRLTVV.

V usage is TRBV5-4 and J usage is TRBJ2-7; 8 nucleotides line up with TRBD2. The CDR3 totals 15 residues. With V trimmed by 0 bases and J by 6 bases, 8 bases remained unmatched. Per the germline V gene, CDR1 is SGHNT and CDR2 is YYREEE (reference sequence). The DNA for the CDR3 is TGTGCCAGCAGCTTGGAGACGGGAGGGCCGTTCGAGCAGTACTTC. It specifies CASSLETGGPFEQYF.

This sequence joins TRBV10-1 and TRBJ2-3; 15 nucleotides line up with TRBD2. Germline CDR1 and CDR2: WNHNN and SYGVQD (reference sequence). Trimming cost V 0 bases and J 2 bases; bases outside gene matches: 9. This CDR3 comprises 20 residues. The CDR3 sequence: CASSESRPGLAGGDTDTQYF. CDR3 bases: TGCGCCAGCAGTGAGTCGAGACCGGGACTAGCGGGAGGAGACACAGATACGCAGTATTTT.

CDR3 sequence (DNA): TGTGCCAGCCCCCGAGGCCAGCGGGAGTTCCCCCACGAGCAGTACTTC. It specifies CASPRGQREFPHEQYF. V and J are TRBV21-1 and TRBJ2-7; the D call in the table, TRBD2, was not verified against the DNA. TRBV21-1 is an annotated pseudogene. This CDR3 region has 16 residues.

This clone has just one count. The chain joins TRBV6-5 to TRBJ2-2, with 9 bases aligning to TRBD1. Germline V lookup: CDR1 MNHEY, CDR2 SVGAGI. Trimming removed 6 bases from V and 6 bases from J; junction bases left unmatched: 8. The CDR3 extends over 15 amino acids. CDR3 DNA: TGTGCCAGCAGAACCCACAGGGGGCAAGCCGGGGAGCTGTTTTTT. The encoded protein is CASRTHRGQAGELFF.

The chain joins TRBV19 to TRBJ2-3; a possible D gene is TRBD2 (6 bases). This CDR3 contains 15 residues. Trimming stripped 2 bases from V and 2 bases from J, with 11 bases between. The V gene's germline CDR1 is LNHDA and CDR2 SQIVND (reference sequence). The CDR3: CASSIPEGTTDTQYF. The CDR3 DNA sequence: TGTGCCAGTAGTATACCGGAGGGAACCACAGATACGCAGTATTTT.

This chain uses TRBV28 with TRBJ1-5; 8 bases line up with TRBD1. This CDR3 is 15 amino acids long. CDR1 is MDHEN, CDR2 SYDVKM, per germline. After removal of 7 bases from V and 6 bases from J, the junction contained 11 bases not matched to a gene. The CDR3 sequence is CASTFRGHYGQPQHF. CDR3 coding DNA: TGTGCCAGCACATTCAGGGGGCATTACGGTCAGCCCCAGCATTTT.

This clone was recorded only once. The chain carries TRBV5-1 and TRBJ2-1; 10 positions match TRBD1. The CDR3 sequence is 19 residues long. The ends lost 6 bases at V and 0 bases at J; junction bases unmatched: 15. Looked up from germline, CDR1 is SGHRS and CDR2 is YFSETQ. The CDR3 DNA reads TGCGCCAGCACCCAGCGGACAGGGGGTTCTCGAAGCTCCTACAATGAGCAGTTCTTC. Protein product: CASTQRTGGSRSSYNEQFF.

This clone came up once. The DNA for the CDR3 is TGCAGCGTTCGGCGGGGTGGGGGGAATGAGCAGTTCTTC. This codes for CSVRRGGGNEQFF. The chain links TRBV29-1 to TRBJ2-1; D possibly corresponds to TRBD2 (6 bases). Trimming left V 5 bases short and J 7 bases short, with 15 bases between. Germline values: CDR1 SQVTM, CDR2 ANQGSEA. The CDR3 is 13 residues long.

This chain connects TRBV29-1 to TRBJ2-1; D gene ambiguous. The CDR3 is 15 amino acids. CDR1 is SQVTM and CDR2 is ANQGSEA in the germline V gene. V lost 2 bases and J lost 12, with 23 bases in between. CDR3 residues: CSVERSGLTMIGQFF. In nucleotides, the CDR3 is TGCAGCGTTGAAAGATCGGGTCTAACAATGATCGGGCAGTTCTTC.

The J gene is TRBJ2-1, the V gene TRBV7-2; TRBD1 is a possible D gene (6 bases). Germline CDR1 is SGHTA and CDR2 is FQGNSA. Trimming cost V 0 bases and J 3 bases, with 9 bases left between them. CDR3 length: 15 residues. The CDR3 spells CASSLAGHDYNEQFF. The CDR3 bases are TGTGCCAGCAGCTTAGCGGGACACGACTACAATGAGCAGTTCTTC.

This chain joins TRBV7-9 and TRBJ2-3, with TRBD1 identical over 7 bases. V gave up 5 bases and J gave up 1 base; unmatched junction bases: 12. The germline V gene has CDR1 SEHNR and CDR2 FQNEAQ (reference sequence). CDR3 length: 17 amino acids. The CDR3 DNA follows: TGTGCCAGCAGCATTTACAGGGGCCTCCTGGGCACAGATACGCAGTATTTT. It yields the protein CASSIYRGLLGTDTQYF.

The chain uses TRBV30 and TRBJ2-7; D gene ambiguous. Germline CDR1 is GTSNPN and CDR2 is SVGIG (reference sequence). V dropped 3 bases and J dropped 4 bases, with 10 bases sitting between them. The CDR3 contains 12 residues. The chain's CDR3 is CAWSGGLYEQYF. CDR3 in DNA: TGTGCCTGGAGCGGTGGGCTTTACGAGCAGTACTTC.

This chain joins TRBV9 and TRBJ2-7; TRBD2 matches 9 bases. V was clipped by 2 bases and J by 2 bases; unmatched bases: 2. Germline lookup yields CDR1 SGDLS and CDR2 YYNGEE. This CDR3 is 14 amino acids long. The chain's CDR3 is CASSVTSGPYEQYF. In nucleotides, the CDR3 is TGTGCCAGCAGCGTGACTAGCGGACCCTACGAGCAGTACTTC.

This chain joins TRBV27 and TRBJ2-1, with 11 bases matching TRBD2. The CDR3 loop spans 16 amino acids. The ends lost 0 bases at V and 3 bases at J; junction bases unmatched: 1. CDR1 is MNHEY, CDR2 SMNVEV, per germline (reference sequence). CDR3 protein: CASSLSGTSGYNEQFF. DNA of the CDR3: TGTGCCAGCAGTTTATCGGGGACTAGCGGCTACAATGAGCAGTTCTTC.

This clone was counted only a few times. The CDR3 region is CASSGNLGARVSGYTF. The CDR3 region has the DNA TGTGCCAGCAGTGGGAATCTAGGGGCTCGAGTATCGGGCTACACCTTC. The V and J genes are TRBV25-1 and TRBJ1-2; D perhaps matches TRBD1 (5 bases). The V and J ends lost 4 bases and 8 bases respectively, with 23 bases between them. This CDR3 has 16 residues. Per the germline V gene, CDR1 is MGHDK and CDR2 is SYGVNS.

This clone was counted a single time. V gene TRBV28 combines with J gene TRBJ1-2; a weak D match, TRBD1 (5 bases). The CDR3 is made up of 16 amino acids. Trimming shortened V by 3 bases and J by 10 bases, and 24 bases separated the two germline ends. Germline V gene sequence: CDR1 MDHEN, CDR2 SYDVKM. The CDR3 coding sequence is TGTGCCAGCAGTTTTTACATTGCGGACAAGGCACCGCACTACACCTTC. It yields the protein CASSFYIADKAPHYTF.

This chain connects TRBV10-2 to TRBJ1-5, with D possibly being TRBD1 (5 bases). This CDR3 contains 16 residues. The V gene lost 3 bases and the J gene lost 2 bases, with 14 bases spanning the gap. The germline V gene has CDR1 WSHSY and CDR2 SAAADI. The CDR3 bases are TGCGCCAGCAGTGATACCACAGGCGTTGGCAATCAGCCCCAGCATTTT. Protein sequence: CASSDTTGVGNQPQHF.

CDR3 DNA sequence: TGTGCCAGCTCACCGCGCCAGGGTTCTAGCACAGATACGCAGTATTTT. Protein product: CASSPRQGSSTDTQYF. The chain employs TRBV18 and TRBJ2-3; D may be TRBD1 (5 bases). The ends were cut back, 3 bases at V and 0 bases at J, with 13 bases in the middle. In germline, CDR1 is KGHSH, CDR2 LQKENI. This CDR3 spans 16 amino acids. The variable domain in full, completed from reference TRBV18 and TRBJ2-3, reads NAGVMQNPRHLVRRRGQEARLRCSPMKGHSHVYWYRQLPEEGLKFMVYLQKENIIDESGMPKERFSAEFPKEGPSILRIQQVVRGDSAAYFCASSPRQGSSTDTQYFGPGTRLTVL.

Only one count was recorded for this clone. Its ends do not fully match the called genes, so a read error is possible. Distinct nucleotide sequences in the sample also encode this CDR3. This chain joins TRBV11-2 and TRBJ2-3; 13 positions agree with TRBD2. Germline V gene lookup returns CDR1 SGHAT and CDR2 FQNNGV. CDR3 length equals 12 residues. CDR3 amino acids: CASRPTSGREYF. CDR3 in DNA: TGTGCCAGCAGACCCACTAGCGGGAGGGAGTACTTT.

V and J are TRBV2 and TRBJ2-7, with 12 bases aligning to TRBD1. Germline values: CDR1 SNHLY, CDR2 FYNNEI. The CDR3 has 16 residues. V was clipped by 3 bases and J by 4 bases; unmatched bases: 7. The CDR3 sequence: CASSDRGQGAGYEQYF. In DNA, the CDR3 is TGTGCCAGCAGTGATCGGGGACAGGGGGCCGGGTACGAGCAGTACTTC.

The V call is TRBV7-8, the J call TRBJ2-1; a possible D gene is TRBD2 (6 bases). There are 17 residues in the CDR3. The V gene lost 2 bases and the J gene lost 8 bases, with 22 bases spanning the gap. CDR1 and CDR2 from the germline V gene are SGHVS and FQNEAQ. In nucleotides, the CDR3 is TGTGCCAGCAGCTTAAGGTTGCGGAGACTAGATAGCGATGAGCAGTTCTTC. Translated: CASSLRLRRLDSDEQFF.

The V and J genes are TRBV19 and TRBJ1-2; TRBD1 matches at 7 bases. Per the germline V gene, CDR1 is LNHDA and CDR2 is SQIVND (reference sequence). The CDR3 runs to 14 residues. V was clipped by 4 bases and J by 3 bases; unmatched bases: 5. Here the CDR3 reads CASSRGQSYYGYTF. The CDR3 coding sequence is TGTGCCAGTAGTAGGGGACAGTCTTACTATGGCTACACCTTC.

V and J are TRBV5-1 and TRBJ1-2; 7 bases fit TRBD1. The CDR3 is 14 amino acids. CDR1 and CDR2 (germline): SGHRS, YFSETQ. After removal of 3 bases from V and 3 bases from J, the junction contained 5 bases not matched to a gene. The CDR3 DNA follows: TGCGCCAGCAGCTCAGACGGACAGGACTATGGCTACACCTTC. This gives the protein CASSSDGQDYGYTF.